This record covers a single TCR beta chain. Its antigen is unknown. The data stem from a study of high-grade serous ovarian cancer treatment subgroups. Study-level results: Repertoire similarity ranged roughly 0.11 to 0.85 between tumors of one patient.

Trimming pared 2 bases from V and 2 bases from J, leaving 9 bases between. The CDR3 loop spans 15 amino acids. CDR1 and CDR2 (germline): MNHEY, SVGAGI. Sequenced by immunoSEQ multiplex PCR; TCRdb stores in-frame clones only, minus some. The sample gives about 39,000 clones, roughly 83% of which show up once; around 3.3% is in the top ten. Tumor tissue was taken before any definitive surgery or chemotherapy was given. Input material: tumor tissue. The clonotype comes from a human donor with high-grade serous ovarian cancer. V is TRBV6-5 and J is TRBJ2-2; D gene unclear. CDR3 DNA sequence: TGTGCCAGCAGTTACGGAGCGACTAACACCGGGGAGCTGTTTTTT. Translated: CASSYGATNTGELFF.